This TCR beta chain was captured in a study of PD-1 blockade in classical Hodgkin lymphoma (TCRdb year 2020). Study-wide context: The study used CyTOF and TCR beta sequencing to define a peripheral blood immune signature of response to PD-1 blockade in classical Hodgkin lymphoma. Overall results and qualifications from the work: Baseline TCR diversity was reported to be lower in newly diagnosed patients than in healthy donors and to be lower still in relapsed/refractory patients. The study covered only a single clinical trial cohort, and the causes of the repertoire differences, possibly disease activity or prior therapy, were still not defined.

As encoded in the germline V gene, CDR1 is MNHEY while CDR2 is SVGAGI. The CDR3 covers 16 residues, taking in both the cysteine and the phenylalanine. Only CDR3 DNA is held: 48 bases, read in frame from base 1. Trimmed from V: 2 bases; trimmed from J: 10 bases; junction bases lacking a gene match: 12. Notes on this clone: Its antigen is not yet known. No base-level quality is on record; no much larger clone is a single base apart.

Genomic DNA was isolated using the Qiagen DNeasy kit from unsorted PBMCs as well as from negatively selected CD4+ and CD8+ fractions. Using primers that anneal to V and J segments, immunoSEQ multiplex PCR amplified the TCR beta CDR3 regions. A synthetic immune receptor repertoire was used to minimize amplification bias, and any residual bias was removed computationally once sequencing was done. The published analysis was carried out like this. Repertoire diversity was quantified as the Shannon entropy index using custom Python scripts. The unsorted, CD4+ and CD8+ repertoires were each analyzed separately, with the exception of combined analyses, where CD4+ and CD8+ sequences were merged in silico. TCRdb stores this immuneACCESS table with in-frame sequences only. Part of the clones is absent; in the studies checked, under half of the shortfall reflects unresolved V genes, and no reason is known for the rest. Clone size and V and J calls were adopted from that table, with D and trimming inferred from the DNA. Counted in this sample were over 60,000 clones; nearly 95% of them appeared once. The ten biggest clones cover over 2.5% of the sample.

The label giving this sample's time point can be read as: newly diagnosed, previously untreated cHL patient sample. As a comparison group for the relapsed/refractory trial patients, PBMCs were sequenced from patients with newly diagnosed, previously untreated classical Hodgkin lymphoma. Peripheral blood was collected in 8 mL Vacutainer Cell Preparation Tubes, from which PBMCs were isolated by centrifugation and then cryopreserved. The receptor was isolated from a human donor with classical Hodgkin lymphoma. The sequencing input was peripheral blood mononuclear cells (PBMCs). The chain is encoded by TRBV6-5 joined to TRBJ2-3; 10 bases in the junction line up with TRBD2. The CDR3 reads CASSYGTSGALVAQYF. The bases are TGTGCCAGCAGTTACGGTACTAGCGGGGCTTTGGTTGCGCAGTATTTT.